This section outlines one T cell receptor (beta chain) sequence together with its context. Its cognate antigen is unknown. Sequencing used immunoSEQ multiplex PCR; TCRdb keeps in-frame clones, though not all of them. The sample has roughly 180,000 clones; about 83% are singletons. The data originate from a study of Ad26.COV2.S vaccination and SARS-CoV-2 variants. Study-wide results and limits: It is possible that the TCR breadth and depth analyses underestimated the total T cell responses.

The receptor's source is a human donor who had recovered from COVID-19. The input for sequencing was peripheral blood, taken after recovery from COVID-19.

The CDR3 is CSVKEEQFF. The CDR3 DNA reads as TGCAGCGTTAAGGAAGAGCAGTTCTTC. This chain joins TRBV29-1 and TRBJ2-1; no clear D gene. Trimming removed 5 bases from V and 10 bases from J, with 6 bases in between. Germline V gene data show CDR1 as SQVTM and CDR2 as ANQGSEA. This CDR3 comprises 9 residues.